This TCR beta chain came from a study of OX40 agonist ivuxolimab in advanced cancers. Study-wide context: Three patients, one with hepatocellular carcinoma and two with cutaneous melanoma, responded partially. General study findings and limits: In a subset of nonresponders, normalized T-cell clonal expansion was also low. Expanded peripheral T cell antigen specificity was not determined.

A word on this clone: Its antigen is undetermined.

Assay used: immunoSEQ multiplex PCR; TCRdb lists only in-frame clones, some missing. This sample yields about 26,000 clones, of which 79% are seen a single time; 20% to 30% belongs to the top ten. Germline V CDR1 and CDR2: MDHEN, SYDVKM. There are 15 residues in the CDR3. The J segment lost 2 bases and the V segment lost 5 bases, leaving 6 bases of the junction unmatched. Sampling of blood occurred at baseline, cycle 4 day 1, and cycle 7 day 1. The source of this sequence is an adult with an advanced solid tumor such as melanoma, head and neck, liver or kidney cancer. The chain employs TRBV28 and TRBJ2-1, with 7 nucleotides matching TRBD2. This sample comprised CD4+ or CD8+ T cells sorted from blood, obtained in a trial of the OX40 agonist ivuxolimab. CDR3 DNA: TGTGCCAGCAGTCCCAAGCGGGACCCCTACAATGAGCAGTTCTTC. It translates to CASSPKRDPYNEQFF.